A single sample gave rise to the 32 T cell receptor beta chains below, sequenced in a study of shared clonotypes between healthy human individuals. The table came from immunoSEQ multiplex PCR; TCRdb's copy has only in-frame clones and leaves some out. The sample shows over 850,000 clones, about 80% of them seen only once. Input material: memory CD4+ T cells from PBMCs. Subset given: CD45RA-negative fraction. These receptors all stem from a man aged 18 to 35 in good health. Some clones in this sample may be carry-over from other donors' samples.

J is TRBJ1-4 and V is TRBV6-6, with 9 bases that match TRBD1. Germline V gene sequence: CDR1 MNHNY, CDR2 SVGAGI (reference sequence). This CDR3 region has 14 residues. V lost 7 bases and J lost 8; bases outside the gene matches: 8. CDR3 sequence (DNA): TGTGCCAGCACCGACAGGGGGGAGGTCGAAAAACTGTTTTTT. Protein: CASTDRGEVEKLFF.

The chain uses TRBV19 and TRBJ2-5; 7 bases match TRBD2. Unmatched junction bases numbered 11, after V lost 5 bases and J lost 5 bases. Per the germline V gene, CDR1 is LNHDA and CDR2 is SQIVND (reference sequence). The CDR3 has 15 amino acids. CDR3 DNA sequence: TGTGCCAGTAGTTCCCGGCTAGCGGATCCGGAGACCCAGTACTTC. Amino acids: CASSSRLADPETQYF.

This clone was picked up one time. This likely reflects a read error, since a far larger clone is one base away. The rearrangement links TRBV9 to TRBJ1-1; a possible D gene is TRBD1 (5 bases). CDR3 length equals 13 residues. Looked up from germline, CDR1 is SGDLS and CDR2 is YYNGEE. CDR3 amino acids: CASSKGMNTEAVF. For the CDR3, the DNA is TGTGCCAGCAGCAAGGGGATGAACACTGAAGCTGTCTTT.

As to this clone: This likely reflects a read error, since a far larger clone is one base away. This sample includes further DNA sequences coding for the same CDR3. The J gene is TRBJ1-1, the V gene TRBV2, with D perhaps TRBD1 (6 bases). Germline lookup yields CDR1 SNHLY and CDR2 FYNNEI. CDR3 length: 13 amino acids. V was shortened by 4 bases and J by 4 bases, with 10 bases between the two germline ends. The CDR3 reads CASSVGGGTEAFF. The CDR3 DNA is TGTGCCAGCAGTGTAGGGGGAGGCACTGAAGCTTTCTTT.

This rearrangement joins TRBV2 to TRBJ1-5, with 11 positions matching TRBD1. The CDR3 length is 16 residues. Germline V gives CDR1 SNHLY, CDR2 FYNNEI. V was clipped by 7 bases and J by 6 bases; unmatched bases: 11. The CDR3 region is CASTRNSGQGVQPQHF. For the CDR3, the DNA is TGTGCCAGCACTAGAAACTCGGGACAGGGGGTTCAGCCCCAGCATTTT. The full variable domain, in which reference TRBV2 and TRBJ1-5 provide the parts outside the CDR3, is EPEVTQTPSHQVTQMGQEVILRCVPISNHLYFYWYRQILGQKVEFLVSFYNNEISEKSEIFDDQFSVERPDGSNFTLKIRSTKLEDSAMYFCASTRNSGQGVQPQHFGDGTRLSIL.

The CDR3 region is CASSFRGLAGGINEQFF. CDR3 in DNA: TGTGCCAGCAGTTTTCGGGGGTTAGCGGGAGGAATCAATGAGCAGTTCTTC. V gene TRBV27 combines with J gene TRBJ2-1; 10 positions agree with TRBD2. Germline CDR1 reads MNHEY; CDR2 reads SMNVEV (reference sequence). The CDR3 has 17 residues. Trimming took 3 bases from V and 6 from J; bases not matched to a gene: 11.

This chain joins TRBV28 and TRBJ1-2; D is ambiguous. V shed 7 bases and J shed 4 bases, with 10 bases lying between them. Germline loops: CDR1 MDHEN, CDR2 SYDVKM. The CDR3 is 12 residues long. CDR3 residues: CASNRLPYGYTF. The CDR3 DNA follows: TGTGCCAGCAATAGGCTTCCCTATGGCTACACCTTC.

The chain combines TRBV7-3 with TRBJ2-3, with 7 positions matching TRBD2. Germline CDR1 and CDR2: SGHTA and FQGTGA. Trimming took 4 bases from V and 1 from J; bases not matched to a gene: 2. The CDR3 has 14 residues. The CDR3 is CASSSGRGTDTQYF. CDR3 nucleotide sequence: TGTGCCAGCAGCTCTGGGAGGGGCACAGATACGCAGTATTTT.

The genes are TRBV7-2 and TRBJ2-1; D is undetermined. V dropped 5 bases and J dropped 8 bases, with 16 bases sitting between them. The CDR3 covers 14 residues. Germline V gene sequence: CDR1 SGHTA, CDR2 FQGNSA. CDR3 sequence: CASSPPGYHDEQFF. The CDR3 DNA follows: TGTGCCAGCAGCCCACCTGGGTATCACGATGAGCAGTTCTTC. Full variable domain (missing parts from reference TRBV7-2 and TRBJ2-1): GAGVSQSPSNKVTEKGKDVELRCDPISGHTALYWYRQSLGQGLEFLIYFQGNSAPDKSGLPSDRFSAERTGGSVSTLTIQRTQQEDSAVYLCASSPPGYHDEQFFGPGTRLTVL.

The rearrangement links TRBV6-5 to TRBJ1-1, with TRBD1 matching 7 bases. Germline V gene lookup returns CDR1 MNHEY and CDR2 SVGAGI. This CDR3 contains 14 residues. V lost 5 bases to trimming and J lost 1 base; unmatched junction nucleotides: 4. The CDR3 loop is CASSQTGQNTEAFF. CDR3 sequence (DNA): TGTGCCAGCAGTCAGACAGGGCAGAACACTGAAGCTTTCTTT.

This chain uses TRBV30 with TRBJ2-7, with TRBD1 identical over 7 bases. The CDR3 is 12 amino acids. V lost 1 base to trimming and J lost 4 bases; unmatched junction nucleotides: 1. CDR1 and CDR2 from the germline V gene are GTSNPN and SVGIG (reference sequence). The CDR3 loop reads CAWSGGQYEQYF. CDR3 bases: TGTGCCTGGAGTGGGGGACAGTACGAGCAGTACTTC.

V is TRBV5-4 and J is TRBJ1-6; 7 bases match TRBD1. V lost 4 bases to trimming and J lost 4 bases; unmatched junction nucleotides: 2. CDR1 and CDR2 from the germline V gene are SGHNT and YYREEE (reference sequence). This CDR3 spans 14 amino acids. The CDR3 region is CASSTGQYNSPLHF. DNA of the CDR3: TGTGCCAGCAGCACGGGACAGTATAATTCACCCCTCCACTTT.

The chain joins TRBV4-2 to TRBJ2-3; maybe TRBD2 (5 bases). The V end lost 1 base, the J end lost 0 bases, and 17 bases lay between the germline ends. There are 18 residues in the CDR3. Germline V gene lookup returns CDR1 LGHNA and CDR2 YNFKEQ. The CDR3 DNA is TGTGCCAGCAGCCAAGGACGACTAACAGCAACTAGCACAGATACGCAGTATTTT. Protein sequence: CASSQGRLTATSTDTQYF.

CDR3 coding DNA: TGTGCCAGCAGCCCCCTACTAGCGGGAGAGCAGTACTTC. Translating gives CASSPLLAGEQYF. This rearrangement joins TRBV14 to TRBJ2-7; 10 bases line up with TRBD2. Trimming removed 4 bases from V and 7 bases from J; junction bases left unmatched: 4. The CDR3 is 13 residues long. The germline CDR1 and CDR2 sequences are SGHDN and FVKESK.

The chain has TRBV19 and TRBJ1-1; D is unresolved. CDR3 length: 12 amino acids. Deletions cut 5 bases from V and 10 bases from J, with 14 bases between. Germline V gene lookup returns CDR1 LNHDA and CDR2 SQIVND (reference sequence). As DNA, the CDR3 is TGTGCCAGTAGTCCTCGGACGGTGGTAGCTTTCTTT. Amino acids: CASSPRTVVAFF.

The CDR3 DNA sequence: TGTGCCAGCAGCTTATTTGGGTCGCGGGAGACCCAGTACTTC. It yields the protein CASSLFGSRETQYF. This rearrangement joins TRBV7-2 to TRBJ2-5; no definite D call. V lost 2 bases and J lost 5, with 12 bases in between. This CDR3 is built from 14 residues. Germline assignment: CDR1 SGHTA and CDR2 FQGNSA.

The chain employs TRBV10-3 and TRBJ2-5, with 10 bases identical to TRBD1. With 5 bases clipped from V and 2 bases from J, the junction kept 2 bases outside the gene matches. From germline, CDR1 is ENHRY and CDR2 SYGVKD. The CDR3 runs 14 residues. The CDR3 here is CAISQGQGQETQYF. CDR3 DNA: TGTGCCATCAGTCAGGGACAGGGGCAAGAGACCCAGTACTTC.

The chain uses TRBV5-1 and TRBJ2-5; D ambiguous. The CDR3 spans 12 residues. Trimming took off 5 bases at V and 3 bases at J, with 8 bases between the two ends. The V gene's germline CDR1 is SGHRS and CDR2 YFSETQ. The CDR3 bases are TGCGCCAGCAGACTTGGAGAAGAGACCCAGTACTTC. Translation: CASRLGEETQYF.

The chain combines TRBV9 with TRBJ2-7, with a possible D match to TRBD1 (6 bases). Germline values: CDR1 SGDLS, CDR2 YYNGEE. The CDR3 length is 15 residues. V dropped 0 bases and J dropped 0 bases, with 10 bases sitting between them. The CDR3 bases are TGTGCCAGCAGCGTAGGGCAGGACAGCTCCTACGAGCAGTACTTC. Residues: CASSVGQDSSYEQYF.

As to this clone: The same CDR3 also results from other DNA sequences found in this sample. The chain joins TRBV18 to TRBJ2-7; 10 nucleotides line up with TRBD1. The germline V gene has CDR1 KGHSH and CDR2 LQKENI. The CDR3 runs 15 residues. Unmatched junction bases numbered 4, after V lost 3 bases and J lost 2 bases. The CDR3 sequence: CASSPQGQGTYEQYF. The CDR3 bases are TGTGCCAGCTCACCGCAGGGACAGGGGACCTACGAGCAGTACTTC.

This chain connects TRBV6-1 to TRBJ2-7; maybe TRBD1 (5 bases). Germline V CDR1 and CDR2: MNHNS, SASEGT. Trimming pared 5 bases from V and 2 bases from J, leaving 13 bases between. The CDR3 consists of 14 residues. The CDR3 protein is CASSPSPGPYEQYF. The DNA of the CDR3 is TGTGCCAGCAGTCCCTCCCCAGGGCCCTACGAGCAGTACTTC.

The CDR3: CASSLSPNRGLSYEQYF. DNA for the CDR3: TGTGCCAGCAGCTTGTCCCCCAACAGGGGGCTCTCCTACGAGCAGTACTTC. This chain connects TRBV5-6 to TRBJ2-7; 9 bases line up with TRBD1. Germline values: CDR1 SGHDT, CDR2 YYEEEE. Trimming at V came to 1 base and at J to 0 bases, leaving 8 bases not matched to a gene. CDR3 length equals 17 residues.

This chain connects TRBV5-4 to TRBJ2-3; 7 nucleotides align to TRBD1. Germline V CDR1 and CDR2: SGHNT, YYREEE (reference sequence). Trimming removed 5 bases from V and 6 bases from J; junction bases left unmatched: 12. The CDR3 runs to 15 residues. The CDR3 region is CASSDRTGQGDTQYF. CDR3 nucleotides: TGTGCCAGCAGTGATAGGACAGGACAAGGCGATACGCAGTATTTT.

The V and J genes are TRBV27 and TRBJ1-2, with a weak D call TRBD1 (6 bases). The germline V gene encodes CDR1 MNHEY and CDR2 SMNVEV (reference sequence). Trimming pared 5 bases from V and 3 bases from J, leaving 16 bases between. The CDR3 sequence is 15 residues long. Here the CDR3 reads CASSPRGGKDYGYTF. CDR3 DNA: TGTGCCAGCAGTCCCCGAGGGGGGAAGGACTATGGCTACACCTTC.

Comments on this clone: Other DNA variants within this sample encode the same CDR3. This chain connects TRBV10-3 to TRBJ2-5, with TRBD2 matching 11 bases. The V gene end was trimmed by 4 bases and the J gene end by 5 bases; junction bases not matched to a gene: 0. Germline CDR1 ENHRY, CDR2 SYGVKD. This CDR3 region has 13 residues. Here the CDR3 DNA reads TGTGCCATCAGTGGACTAGCGGGGGAGACCCAGTACTTC. It is translated as CAISGLAGETQYF.

This clone was recorded a few times. V and J are TRBV29-1 and TRBJ2-7; 7 bases agree with TRBD1. The V segment lost 6 bases and the J segment 4 bases; nucleotides outside the gene matches: 9. CDR1 is SQVTM, CDR2 ANQGSEA, per germline. The CDR3 runs to 13 residues. The CDR3 coding sequence is TGCAGCGTCATGACGTACAGGGGATACGAGCAGTACTTC. It encodes CSVMTYRGYEQYF.

The chain combines TRBV23-1 with TRBJ1-2; the match to TRBD1 covers 12 bases. TRBV23-1 is an ORF, and what it does is uncertain. This CDR3 spans 16 amino acids. The trim removed 4 bases at V and 4 bases at J, leaving 7 bases unmatched. The CDR3: CASSPGTGGRCYGYTF. The CDR3 bases are TGCGCCAGCAGTCCCGGGACAGGGGGCAGGTGCTATGGCTACACCTTC.

To note about this clone: This sample also contains other DNA sequences that code for the same CDR3. This sequence joins TRBV28 and TRBJ2-1; D gene unclear. Germline CDR1 reads MDHEN; CDR2 reads SYDVKM. Trimming removed 2 bases from V and 6 bases from J, with 2 bases in between. This CDR3 has 11 residues. The CDR3 loop is CASSLRNEQFF. CDR3 DNA: TGTGCCAGCAGTTTACGCAATGAGCAGTTCTTC. The full variable domain, in which reference TRBV28 and TRBJ2-1 provide the parts outside the CDR3, is DVKVTQSSRYLVKRTGEKVFLECVQDMDHENMFWYRQDPGLGLRLIYFSYDVKMKEKGDIPEGYSVSREKKERFSLILESASTNQTSMYLCASSLRNEQFFGPGTRLTVL.

The V and J genes are TRBV6-1 and TRBJ2-3; 7 positions agree with TRBD1. CDR3 length: 15 residues. V lost 4 bases and J lost 2; bases outside the gene matches: 6. CDR1 and CDR2 (germline): MNHNS, SASEGT. As DNA, the CDR3 is TGTGCCAGCAGTGGACAGGGTCTTTTCACAGATACGCAGTATTTT. Protein sequence: CASSGQGLFTDTQYF.

The chain recombines TRBV14 with TRBJ2-1; D possibly corresponds to TRBD2 (5 bases). From germline, CDR1 is SGHDN and CDR2 FVKESK. V gave up 1 base and J gave up 5 bases, with 12 bases separating them. This CDR3 has 15 residues. CDR3 in DNA: TGTGCCAGCAGCCAAGGCGGGTGGGAGAACAATGAGCAGTTCTTC. Translation gives CASSQGGWENNEQFF.

In this sample, this clone turned up a few times. The chain recombines TRBV30 with TRBJ2-2; the D is unclear. The length of the CDR3 is 16 residues. Germline assignment: CDR1 GTSNPN and CDR2 SVGIG (reference sequence). V shed 0 bases and J shed 4 bases, with 15 bases lying between them. This CDR3 reads CAWSVGHSPSTGELFF. CDR3 nucleotide sequence: TGTGCCTGGAGTGTAGGTCACAGCCCGAGCACCGGGGAGCTGTTTTTT.

This rearrangement joins TRBV7-6 to TRBJ2-5; 9 bases agree with TRBD1. Germline loops: CDR1 SGHVS, CDR2 FNYEAQ. The CDR3 length is 14 residues. The trim removed 6 bases at V and 5 bases at J, leaving 7 bases unmatched. In nucleotides, the CDR3 is TGTGCCAGCAGTTTTGGACAGGGGCGGGAGACCCAGTACTTC. As protein: CASSFGQGRETQYF.